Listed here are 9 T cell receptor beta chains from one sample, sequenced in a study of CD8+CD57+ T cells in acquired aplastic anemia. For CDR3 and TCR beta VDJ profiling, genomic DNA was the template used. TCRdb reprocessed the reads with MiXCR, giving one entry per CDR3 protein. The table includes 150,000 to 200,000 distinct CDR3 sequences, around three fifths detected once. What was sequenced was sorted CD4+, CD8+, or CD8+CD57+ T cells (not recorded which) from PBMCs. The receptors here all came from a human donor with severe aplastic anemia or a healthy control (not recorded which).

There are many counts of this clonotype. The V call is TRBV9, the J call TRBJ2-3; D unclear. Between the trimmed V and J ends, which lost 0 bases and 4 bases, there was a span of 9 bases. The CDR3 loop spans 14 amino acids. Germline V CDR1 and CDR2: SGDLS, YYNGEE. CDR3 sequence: CASSVEAESDTQYF. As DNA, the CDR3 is TGTGCCAGCAGCGTAGAAGCAGAATCAGATACGCAGTATTTT.

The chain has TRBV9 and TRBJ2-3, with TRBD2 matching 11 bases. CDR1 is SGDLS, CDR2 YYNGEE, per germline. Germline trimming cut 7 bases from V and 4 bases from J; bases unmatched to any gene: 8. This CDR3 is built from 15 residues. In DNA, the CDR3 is TGTGCCAGCCCCCGGGTAGCGGGGGGGCCAGATACGCAGTATTTT. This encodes CASPRVAGGPDTQYF.

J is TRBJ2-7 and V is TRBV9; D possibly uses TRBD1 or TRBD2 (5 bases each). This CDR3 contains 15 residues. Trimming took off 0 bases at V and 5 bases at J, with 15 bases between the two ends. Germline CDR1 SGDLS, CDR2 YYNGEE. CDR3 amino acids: CASSVAGTANDEQYF. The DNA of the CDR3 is TGTGCCAGCAGCGTAGCAGGGACGGCTAATGACGAGCAGTACTTC.

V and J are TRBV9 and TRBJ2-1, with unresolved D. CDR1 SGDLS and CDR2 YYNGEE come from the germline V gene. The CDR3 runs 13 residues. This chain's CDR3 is CARPRASYNEQFF. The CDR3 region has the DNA TGTGCTAGACCCCGAGCGTCCTACAATGAGCAGTTCTTC.

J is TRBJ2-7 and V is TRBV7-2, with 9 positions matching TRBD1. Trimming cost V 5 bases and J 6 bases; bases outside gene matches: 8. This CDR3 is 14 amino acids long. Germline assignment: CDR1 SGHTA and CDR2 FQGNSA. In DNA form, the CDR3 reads TGTGCCAGCAGCCCCGGGACAGGGACCGTCGAGCAGTACTTC. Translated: CASSPGTGTVEQYF.

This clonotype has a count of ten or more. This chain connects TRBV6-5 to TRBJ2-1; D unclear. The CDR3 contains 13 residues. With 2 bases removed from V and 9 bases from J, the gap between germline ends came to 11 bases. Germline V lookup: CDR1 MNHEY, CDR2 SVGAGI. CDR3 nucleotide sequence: TGTGCCAGCAGTTACAGTGGTTGGGCTGAGCAGTTCTTC. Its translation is CASSYSGWAEQFF.

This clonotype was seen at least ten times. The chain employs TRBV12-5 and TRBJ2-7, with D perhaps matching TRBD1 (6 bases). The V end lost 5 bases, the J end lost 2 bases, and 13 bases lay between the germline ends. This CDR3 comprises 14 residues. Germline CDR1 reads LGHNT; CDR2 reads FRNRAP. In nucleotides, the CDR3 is TGTGCTAGTGGTGATAAGGACAGAACCTACGAGCAGTACTTC. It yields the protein CASGDKDRTYEQYF.

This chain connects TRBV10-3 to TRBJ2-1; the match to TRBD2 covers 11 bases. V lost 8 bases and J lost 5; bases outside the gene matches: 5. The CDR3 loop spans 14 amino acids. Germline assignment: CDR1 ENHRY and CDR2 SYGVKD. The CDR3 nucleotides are TGTGCCATCCACGGGACTAGCGGAAACAATGAGCAGTTCTTC. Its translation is CAIHGTSGNNEQFF.

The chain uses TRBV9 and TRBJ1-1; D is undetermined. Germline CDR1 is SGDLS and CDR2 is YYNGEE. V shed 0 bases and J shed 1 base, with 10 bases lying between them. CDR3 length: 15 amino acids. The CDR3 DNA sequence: TGTGCCAGCAGCGTAGTGAGCGAGCGGAACACTGAAGCTTTCTTT. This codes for CASSVVSERNTEAFF. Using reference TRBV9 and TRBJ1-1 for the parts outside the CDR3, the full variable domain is DSGVTQTPKHLITATGQRVTLRCSPRSGDLSVYWYQQSLDQGLQFLIQYYNGEERAKGNILERFSAQQFPDLHSELNLSSLELGDSALYFCASSVVSERNTEAFFGQGTRLTVV.